This TCR beta chain was sequenced during a study of T cell clones after liver transplantation. Across the whole study: Graft-donor-reactive sequences were compared with third-party-reactive TCRbeta sequences from pre-transplant mixed lymphocyte reactions. Three of the eight recipients were HCV-positive; the rest had non-autoimmune, non-viral transplant indications. Blood was drawn pre-transplant, before withdrawal, and after full or failed withdrawal. The study's findings and limits: A larger donor-reactive than third-party decline suggested partial antigen-specific deletion.

Libraries were prepared by immunoSEQ multiplex PCR; TCRdb keeps only in-frame clonotypes and omits some of them. This sample carries 90,000 to 120,000 clones, around 83% of them seen once, and the ten largest clones take around 0.94%. To note about this clone: Its antigen is not identified.

The germline V and J ends were trimmed by 7 bases and 2 bases, with 16 bases remaining between them. Germline assignment: CDR1 SGHVS and CDR2 FQNEAQ. The CDR3 contains 15 residues. The sample was CD4+ T cells from blood, taken before liver transplant. The TCR originated in a human donor who received a liver transplant. V gene TRBV7-8 combines with J gene TRBJ2-3, with TRBD2 as a possible D gene (6 bases). The CDR3 loop is CASKPGTRFTDTQYF. The CDR3 DNA reads TGTGCCAGCAAACCCGGGACTCGATTCACAGATACGCAGTATTTT.